The rows below give T cell receptor beta chains drawn from one sample of a study of T cell changes during pregnancy in multiple sclerosis. Method: immunoSEQ multiplex PCR; TCRdb's copy keeps in-frame clones and lacks some. The data contain 50,000 to 60,000 clones, around 93% of them singletons. Sample: peripheral blood, taken after pregnancy. Receptor source: a female donor in good health, enrolled as a control in a pregnancy study. Each CDR3 is given with its conserved first and last residue. Clone size is stated in some rows and not others, as once, few, many or a class when expanded.

v_call	j_call	clone_size	cdr3_aa
TRBV18	TRBJ1-2	.	CASSPNTGTVLRGYTF
TRBV12-5	TRBJ2-7	.	CASGLVRGEPYEQYF
TRBV13	TRBJ2-1	.	CASSIRGSYNEQFF
TRBV5-6	TRBJ1-1	.	CASSLDREGTEAFF
TRBV15	TRBJ2-5	.	CATSIGGLAGAKETQYF
TRBV25-1	TRBJ1-2	.	CASSDPGVRGGYTF
TRBV5-4	TRBJ1-5	.	CASSSGGRDQPQHF
TRBV7-9	TRBJ1-5	.	CASSLGAGRAHQPQHF
TRBV18	TRBJ1-4	.	CASSPPGGAGEKLFF
TRBV2	TRBJ1-1	.	CASSEAPGDEAFF
TRBV14	TRBJ2-3	.	CASSQVQGWADTQYF
TRBV7-2	TRBJ1-1	.	CASSSRGGRTEAFF
TRBV30	TRBJ1-1	.	CAWSVRLREAFF
TRBV7-9	TRBJ1-1	.	CASSSPRAWGAEAFF
TRBV7-3	TRBJ1-2	.	CASSPYGGTDGYTF
TRBV9	TRBJ2-2	.	CASSARQQFSSTGELFF
TRBV30	TRBJ1-1	few	CAWRGTGVRKTEAFF
TRBV7-7	TRBJ2-5	.	CASSLGRGGETQYF
TRBV19	TRBJ1-2	.	CASSIERAYGYTF
TRBV6-6	TRBJ2-7	.	CASKGDTSYEQYF
TRBV14	TRBJ1-2	.	CASSTQGLANYGYTF
TRBV27	TRBJ1-4	once	CASRGGFSDEKLFF
TRBV5-1	TRBJ2-5	.	CASSRDRAQETQYF
TRBV7-2	TRBJ2-7	.	CASSRPGPNHEQYF
TRBV13	TRBJ2-7	.	CASSGYVRDSGYEQYF
TRBV5-4	TRBJ2-1	few	CASSLGLAVNDEQFF
TRBV7-9	TRBJ1-4	.	CASSSLGQSNNEKLFF
TRBV13	TRBJ2-5	.	CASSTRYQETQYF
TRBV25-1	TRBJ2-3	.	CASSESQDTQYF
TRBV2	TRBJ1-4	.	CASRGETGGNEKLFF
TRBV4-2	TRBJ1-3	.	CASSQGPGQGGNTIYF
TRBV25-1	TRBJ1-2	.	CASSGTQGAVEYGYTF
TRBV19	TRBJ1-2	.	CASSMRDRTFYGYTF
TRBV19	TRBJ1-1	few	CASNRDRVGSEAFF
TRBV19	TRBJ2-2	.	CASRGQMNTGELFF
TRBV4-2	TRBJ2-5	.	CASSQDTQGGWETQYF
TRBV7-9	TRBJ1-1	.	CASSADRNTEAFF
TRBV4-3	TRBJ1-2	few	CASSQTRTGGERWYGYTF
TRBV9	TRBJ1-3	.	CASSVDQGSGNTIYF
TRBV7-8	TRBJ2-7	.	CASRIRGGAGEQYF
TRBV28	TRBJ2-3	.	CASSLVGGPSTDTQYF
TRBV27	TRBJ2-7	.	CASRGHLPYEQYF
TRBV13	TRBJ1-2	.	CASSLGGQTDYGYTF
TRBV6-1	TRBJ1-4	.	CASSRQATNEKLFF
TRBV5-1	TRBJ2-3	.	CASSLRLASPTSTDTQYF
TRBV7-9	TRBJ2-3	once	CASSPGDGSRTDTQYF
TRBV6-1	TRBJ2-7	.	CASSEQGQGANEQYF